This entry describes one T cell receptor beta chain. Participant ages covered about 18 to 89 years across 24 US areas. Assignments of participants to cohorts depended upon their own reported clinical history. The data were produced by immunoSEQ multiplex PCR, yet TCRdb's version contains in-frame clones alone and is incomplete. The sample includes 150,000 or so clones, approximately 80% of them seen just once. These data belong to a study of blood T cell repertoires in COVID-19. Across the whole study: The origin of the acute and convalescent COVID-19 samples was the United States, Italy and Spain. Sample material is recorded as cDNA or gDNA derived from T cells, B-cell-depleted T cells, or PBMCs.

The germline gives CDR1 SEHNR, CDR2 FQNEAQ (reference sequence). The V gene lost 6 bases and the J gene lost 1 base, with 12 bases spanning the gap. This CDR3 has 14 residues. The sequencing input was PBMCs or T cells enriched from blood (not recorded which). The V and J genes are TRBV7-9 and TRBJ1-1; TRBD1 is a possible D gene (6 bases). The TCR was taken from a man in his 70s who had been exposed to COVID-19. CDR3 nucleotide sequence: TGTGCCAGCAGTTCGGGACAAGAGAACACTGAAGCTTTCTTT. Protein product: CASSSGQENTEAFF. Using reference TRBV7-9 and TRBJ1-1 for the parts outside the CDR3, the full variable domain is DTGVSQNPRHKITKRGQNVTFRCDPISEHNRLYWYRQTLGQGPEFLTYFQNEAQLEKSRLLSDRFSAERPKGSFSTLEIQRTEQGDSAMYLCASSSGQENTEAFFGQGTRLTVV.